Listed below are T cell receptor beta chains from one sample, sequenced in a study of CD8+ T cells in alopecia areata. The protocol was immunoSEQ multiplex PCR, while the TCRdb copy is restricted to in-frame clones and leaves out a portion. This repertoire shows some 110,000 clones, about 61% found once; its top ten account for approximately 2.8%. The sample comprised CD4+ T cells sorted from blood. The receptors were gathered from a human donor in good health. CDR3s include the opening cysteine and the closing phenylalanine or tryptophan. The order of the fields is CDR3 DNA, CDR3 protein, D gene, clone size, J gene, V gene. The D gene is left open where the match is weak. Clone sizes are given selectively: once, few, many, or a class where the clone is expanded.

TGTGCCAGCAGCCCGAGGGTATTGCAGTACTTC | CASSPRVLQYF | - | - | TRBJ2-4 | TRBV11-2
TGCAGCGCTCGAAGGGGGTCCAAGGAAGAGACCCAGTACTTC | CSARRGSKEETQYF | - | - | TRBJ2-5 | TRBV29-1
TGCGCCAGCAGCTTGGATGGTTTGGATTCACCCCTCCACTTT | CASSLDGLDSPLHF | - | - | TRBJ1-6 | TRBV5-1
TGTGCCTGGTCGGACAGGGGTTACGAAAAACTGTTTTTT | CAWSDRGYEKLFF | TRBD1 | - | TRBJ1-4 | TRBV30
TGTGCCTGGAGTGGGAGCCCTTCCGGTGGCTACACCTTC | CAWSGSPSGGYTF | - | - | TRBJ1-2 | TRBV30
TGTGCCTGGAGTGAACAGGGTGCCGGAGCTTTCTTT | CAWSEQGAGAFF | - | - | TRBJ1-1 | TRBV30
TGTGCCAGCAGCTCATGGGAGACCCAGTACTTC | CASSSWETQYF | - | - | TRBJ2-5 | TRBV5-6
TGTGCCAGCAGATGGATAAATGAGCAGTTCTTC | CASRWINEQFF | - | - | TRBJ2-1 | TRBV25-1
TGTGCCACCAACGGGGACAACTATGGCTACACCTTC | CATNGDNYGYTF | - | - | TRBJ1-2 | TRBV30
TGCAGCGTTGACGGCTATGGCTACACCTTC | CSVDGYGYTF | - | - | TRBJ1-2 | TRBV29-1
TGTGCCAGCAGTTTGAGGGTCAACTATGGCTACACCTTC | CASSLRVNYGYTF | - | - | TRBJ1-2 | TRBV2
TGTGCCACCCGACGTAATTCACCCCTCCACTTT | CATRRNSPLHF | - | - | TRBJ1-6 | TRBV2
TGCAGCGTTCGGACAGAAAGGTACGAGCAGTACTTC | CSVRTERYEQYF | - | - | TRBJ2-7 | TRBV29-1
TGTGCCAGCTCACCGATATTCCGCGGGACCCAGTACTTC | CASSPIFRGTQYF | - | - | TRBJ2-5 | TRBV18
TGTGCCAGCAGCCTAGTGGGAGGGGACACAAACTATGGCTACACCTTC | CASSLVGGDTNYGYTF | - | - | TRBJ1-2 | TRBV7-2
TGTGCCAGTAATCGACAGGACCGCAATCAGCCCCAGCATTTT | CASNRQDRNQPQHF | - | once | TRBJ1-5 | TRBV19
TGTGCCAGCAGTAACGTAATGAACACTGAAGCTTTCTTT | CASSNVMNTEAFF | - | - | TRBJ1-1 | TRBV28
TGCGCCACCGCGAATGGGTCGCATAGGGGAGAGACCCAGTACTTC | CATANGSHRGETQYF | - | - | TRBJ2-5 | TRBV5-1
TGTGCCAGCAGTGGATATTCACCCCTCCACTTT | CASSGYSPLHF | - | - | TRBJ1-6 | TRBV6-5
TGTGCCTGGGTGGGACGGGTTGAAGCTTTCTTT | CAWVGRVEAFF | - | - | TRBJ1-1 | TRBV30
TGTGCCTGGGGGGGGAATGAAGCTTTCTTT | CAWGGNEAFF | - | once | TRBJ1-1 | TRBV30
TGTGCCTGGAGTCGCAGGGCAGAGACCCAGTACTTC | CAWSRRAETQYF | - | - | TRBJ2-5 | TRBV30
TGTGCCTGGAGCGCCGTTGGGGGGCCCAACACTGAAGCTTTCTTT | CAWSAVGGPNTEAFF | - | once | TRBJ1-1 | TRBV30
TGCGCCAGCAGCCACCACCGGGAGCCTCTTTCCGTTGAAGCTTTCTTT | CASSHHREPLSVEAFF | - | - | TRBJ1-1 | TRBV4-1
TGCAGCGTCCGGGACAGGGGCAGCTCCTACAATGAGCAGTTCTTC | CSVRDRGSSYNEQFF | TRBD1 | - | TRBJ2-1 | TRBV29-1
TGTGCCAGCAGTTTTGACAGGGGAACTGAAGCTTTCTTT | CASSFDRGTEAFF | TRBD1 | - | TRBJ1-1 | TRBV6-5
TGTGCCAGCAGCTTAGCAGCAGGGATCCCCTACGAGCAGTACTTC | CASSLAAGIPYEQYF | - | few | TRBJ2-7 | TRBV11-2
TGTGCCAGCAGCTTGTATGGAGTTGGCGAGCAGTACTTC | CASSLYGVGEQYF | - | once | TRBJ2-7 | TRBV5-4
TGTGCCAGCAACGGCCTGAACACTGAAGCTTTCTTT | CASNGLNTEAFF | - | - | TRBJ1-1 | TRBV7-9
TGCGCCAGCAGCCAAGACCACCCCGCCAGAGAGCAGTTCTTC | CASSQDHPAREQFF | - | few | TRBJ2-1 | TRBV4-1
TGTGCCAGCAGCTCGGGGACAGGGGTCGGGGAGCAGTACTTC | CASSSGTGVGEQYF | TRBD1 | - | TRBJ2-7 | TRBV7-9
TGTGCCAGCAGCATCGGGCGTCAGGGTTCACCCCTCCACTTT | CASSIGRQGSPLHF | - | - | TRBJ1-6 | TRBV2
TGTGCCAGCAGTCCATCGACAGGGGCAGGTGAGCAGTTCTTC | CASSPSTGAGEQFF | TRBD1 | - | TRBJ2-1 | TRBV27
TGTGCCAGCTCTCCGGGGGCCAATCAGCCCCAGCATTTT | CASSPGANQPQHF | - | - | TRBJ1-5 | TRBV18
TGTGCCAGCAGCCAAGGCAGGAACACTGAAGCTTTCTTT | CASSQGRNTEAFF | - | - | TRBJ1-1 | TRBV6-6
TGCAGCGTTCAGCTGGGCGAAAAACTGTTTTTT | CSVQLGEKLFF | - | - | TRBJ1-4 | TRBV29-1
TGTGCCTGGATGAGCACTGAAGCTTTCTTT | CAWMSTEAFF | - | - | TRBJ1-1 | TRBV30
TGCAGCGTTGATCTGGGAAGAGGCTACACCTTC | CSVDLGRGYTF | - | - | TRBJ1-2 | TRBV29-1
TGTGCCAGCAGCTTCCTAACGAACACCGGGGAGCTGTTTTTT | CASSFLTNTGELFF | - | once | TRBJ2-2 | TRBV11-2
TGTGCCTGGAGTGTACTAGGACTCATATACCAAGAGACCCAGTACTTC | CAWSVLGLIYQETQYF | - | - | TRBJ2-5 | TRBV30
TGCGCCAGCAGACCAGGACTAGCAACCGATACGCAGTATTTT | CASRPGLATDTQYF | TRBD2 | - | TRBJ2-3 | TRBV5-1
TGTGCCAGCACTTCTGGGGGACAGGGAAATTCACCCCTCCACTTT | CASTSGGQGNSPLHF | TRBD1 | - | TRBJ1-6 | TRBV6-5